This TCR beta chain was sequenced in a study of T cell repertoires in aging, cancer and after chemotherapy. Overall study findings and caveats: Rebound thymic output was suggested by rising median generation probability during chemotherapy in each cancer cohort. Age-matched healthy donors had significantly more diverse, less clonal blood TCR repertoires than untreated cancer patients.

As concerns this clonotype: What it recognizes is unknown.

Rearranged V-D-J TRB sequences were amplified with a mixed TRB-A/B primer pool. TCRdb re-called the multiplex PCR reads through MiXCR, storing one row per CDR3 protein. The table includes approximately 2,300 distinct CDR3 sequences, more than 50% detected once. The V and J ends lost 3 bases and 2 bases respectively, with 4 bases between them. Germline lookup yields CDR1 SGHAT and CDR2 FQNNGV. The CDR3 contains 12 residues. The template was genomic DNA from peripheral blood, not RNA. The sample comprised blood. The rearrangement links TRBV11-2 to TRBJ1-2, with D uncertain. The sequence came from a human donor with a solid tumor. This CDR3 reads CASSFGNYGYTF. The DNA for the CDR3 is TGTGCCAGCAGCTTCGGGAACTATGGCTACACCTTC. Full variable domain (remainder filled in from reference TRBV11-2 and TRBJ1-2): EAGVAQSPRYKIIEKRQSVAFWCNPISGHATLYWYQQILGQGPKLLIQFQNNGVVDDSQLPKDRFSAERLKGVDSTLKIQPAKLEDSAVYLCASSFGNYGYTFGSGTRLTVV.